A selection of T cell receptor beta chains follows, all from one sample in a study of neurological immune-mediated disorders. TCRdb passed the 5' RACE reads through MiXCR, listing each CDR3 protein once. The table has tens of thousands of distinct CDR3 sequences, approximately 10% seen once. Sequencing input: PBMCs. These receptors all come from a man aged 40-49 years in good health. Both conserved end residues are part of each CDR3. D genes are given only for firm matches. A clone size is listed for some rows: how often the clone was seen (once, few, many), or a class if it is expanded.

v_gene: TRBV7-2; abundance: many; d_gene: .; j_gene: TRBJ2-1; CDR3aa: CASSPGTTVSNEQFF; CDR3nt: TGTGCCAGCAGCCCCGGGACCACGGTCTCGAATGAGCAGTTCTTC
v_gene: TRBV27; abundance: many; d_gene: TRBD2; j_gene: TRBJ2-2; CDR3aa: CASTGGWGSGSFGELFF; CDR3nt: TGTGCCAGCACCGGGGGTTGGGGTAGCGGGAGCTTCGGGGAGCTGTTTTTT
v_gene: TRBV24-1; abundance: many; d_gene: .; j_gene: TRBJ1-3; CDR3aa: CATSDGSRNTIYF; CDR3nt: TGTGCCACCAGCGATGGATCGAGAAACACCATATATTTT
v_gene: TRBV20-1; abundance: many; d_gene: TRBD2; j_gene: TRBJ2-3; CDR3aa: CRALFTSVPTDTQYF; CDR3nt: TGCAGGGCCCTTTTTACTAGCGTACCCACAGATACGCAGTATTTT
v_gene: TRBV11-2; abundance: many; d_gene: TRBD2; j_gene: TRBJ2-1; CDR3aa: CASSAGLAGVIEQFF; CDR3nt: TGTGCCAGCAGCGCGGGACTAGCGGGAGTTATTGAGCAGTTCTTC
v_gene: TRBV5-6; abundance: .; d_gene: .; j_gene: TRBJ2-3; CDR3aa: CASSLGDSTDTQYF; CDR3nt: TGTGCCAGCAGCTTGGGCGATAGCACAGATACGCAGTATTTT
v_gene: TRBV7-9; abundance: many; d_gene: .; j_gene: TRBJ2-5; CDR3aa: CASSSDRPLRETQYF; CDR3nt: TGTGCCAGCAGTTCCGACAGGCCCCTGAGGGAGACCCAGTACTTC
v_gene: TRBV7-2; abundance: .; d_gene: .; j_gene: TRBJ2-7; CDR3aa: CASSLVKGGANEQYF; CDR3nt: TGTGCCAGCAGCTTAGTAAAGGGGGGCGCCAACGAGCAGTACTTC
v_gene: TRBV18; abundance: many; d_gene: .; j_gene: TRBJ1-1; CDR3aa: CASSLQRLGVNTEAFF; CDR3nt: TGTGCCAGCTCATTACAGCGCCTGGGGGTGAACACTGAAGCTTTCTTT
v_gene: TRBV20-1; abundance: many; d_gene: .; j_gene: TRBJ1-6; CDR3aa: CSAMEGVNSPLHF; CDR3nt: TGCAGTGCGATGGAGGGAGTTAATTCACCCCTCCACTTT
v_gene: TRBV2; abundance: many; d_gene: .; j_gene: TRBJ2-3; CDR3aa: CASREGRDTQYF; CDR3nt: TGTGCCAGCAGAGAGGGAAGAGATACGCAGTATTTT
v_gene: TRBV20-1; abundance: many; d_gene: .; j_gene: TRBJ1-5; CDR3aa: CSARDRIGTVHF; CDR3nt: TGCAGTGCTAGAGATCGGATCGGGACCGTGCATTTT
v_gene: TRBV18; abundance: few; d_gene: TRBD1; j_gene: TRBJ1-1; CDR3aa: CASSPMTGAYTEAFF; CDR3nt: TGTGCCAGCTCACCCATGACAGGGGCCTACACTGAAGCTTTCTTT
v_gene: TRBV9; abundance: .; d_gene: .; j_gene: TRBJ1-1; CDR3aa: CASSYSTGAGTEAFF; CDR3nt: TGTGCCAGCAGCTACTCTACAGGTGCGGGCACTGAAGCTTTCTTT
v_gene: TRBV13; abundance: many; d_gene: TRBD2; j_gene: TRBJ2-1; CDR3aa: CASSFSEAGGPINEQFF; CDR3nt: TGTGCCAGCAGCTTCTCCGAAGCGGGAGGGCCCATCAATGAGCAGTTCTTC
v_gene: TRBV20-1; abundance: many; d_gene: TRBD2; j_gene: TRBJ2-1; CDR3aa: CSAESSGITYNEQFF; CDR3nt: TGCAGTGCCGAATCTAGCGGGATAACCTACAATGAGCAGTTCTTC
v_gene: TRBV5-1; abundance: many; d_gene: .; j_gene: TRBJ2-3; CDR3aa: CASSLGQVMDTQYF; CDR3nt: TGCGCCAGCAGCTTGGGGCAGGTTATGGATACGCAGTATTTT
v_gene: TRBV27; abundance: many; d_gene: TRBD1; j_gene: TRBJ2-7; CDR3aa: CASSDRGGIDEQYF; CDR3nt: TGTGCCAGCAGTGACAGGGGCGGAATCGACGAGCAGTACTTC
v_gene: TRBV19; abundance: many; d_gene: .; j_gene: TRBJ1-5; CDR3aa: CASSINQYQPQHF; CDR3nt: TGTGCCAGTAGTATCAACCAGTATCAGCCCCAGCATTTT
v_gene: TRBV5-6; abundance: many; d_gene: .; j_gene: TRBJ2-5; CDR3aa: CASSLVRAVRAPETQYF; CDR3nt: TGTGCCAGCAGCTTGGTTCGGGCAGTCAGGGCTCCAGAGACCCAGTACTTC
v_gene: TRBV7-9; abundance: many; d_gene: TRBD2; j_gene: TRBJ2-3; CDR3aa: CASSRVSGNTDTQYF; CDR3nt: TGTGCCAGCAGCCGGGTTAGCGGGAATACAGATACGCAGTATTTT
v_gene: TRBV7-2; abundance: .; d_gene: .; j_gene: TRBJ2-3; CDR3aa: CASSQEGTSRAFAQYF; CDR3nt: TGTGCCAGCAGCCAAGAAGGGACCTCTCGTGCGTTCGCGCAGTATTTT
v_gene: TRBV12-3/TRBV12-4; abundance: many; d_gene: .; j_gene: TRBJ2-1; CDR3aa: CASTPEAGQPYNEQFF; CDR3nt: TGTGCCAGCACCCCTGAGGCAGGACAGCCTTACAATGAGCAGTTCTTC
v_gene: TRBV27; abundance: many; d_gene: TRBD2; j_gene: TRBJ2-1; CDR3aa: CASSLFGLRGGLRSNEQFF; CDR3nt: TGTGCCAGCAGTTTATTCGGTTTGCGGGGAGGGTTACGGAGCAATGAGCAGTTCTTC
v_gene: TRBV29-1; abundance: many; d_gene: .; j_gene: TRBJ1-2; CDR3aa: CSSRESYGYTF; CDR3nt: TGCAGCTCCCGGGAGAGCTATGGCTACACCTTC
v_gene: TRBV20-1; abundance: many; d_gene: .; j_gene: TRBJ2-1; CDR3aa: CSASTGGEQFF; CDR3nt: TGCAGTGCTAGTACCGGGGGTGAGCAGTTCTTC
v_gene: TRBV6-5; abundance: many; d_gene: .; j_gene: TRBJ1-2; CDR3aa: CASSYQKGAGGYTF; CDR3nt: TGTGCCAGCAGTTACCAGAAAGGGGCTGGAGGCTACACCTTC
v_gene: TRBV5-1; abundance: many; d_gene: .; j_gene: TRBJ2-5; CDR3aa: CASSVGGQETQYF; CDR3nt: TGCGCCAGCAGTGTCGGTGGACAAGAGACCCAGTACTTC
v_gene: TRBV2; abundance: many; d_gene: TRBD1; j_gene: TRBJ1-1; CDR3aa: CASRADRGMNTEAFF; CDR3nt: TGTGCCAGCAGGGCGGACAGGGGTATGAACACTGAAGCTTTCTTT
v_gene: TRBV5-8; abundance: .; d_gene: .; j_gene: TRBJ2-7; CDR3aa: CASSFLNEQYF; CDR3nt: TGTGCCAGCAGCTTTCTCAACGAGCAGTACTTC
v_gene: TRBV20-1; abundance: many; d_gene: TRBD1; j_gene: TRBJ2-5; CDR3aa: CSAADRGRQETQYF; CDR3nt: TGCAGTGCTGCGGACAGGGGGCGGCAAGAGACCCAGTACTTC
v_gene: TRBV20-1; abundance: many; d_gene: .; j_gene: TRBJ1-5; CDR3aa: CSARTQGIGPQHF; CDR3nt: TGCAGTGCTAGAACCCAGGGGATAGGGCCCCAGCATTTT
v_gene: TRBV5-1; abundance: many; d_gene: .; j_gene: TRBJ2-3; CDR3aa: CASSPNLTPYRVDTQYF; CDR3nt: TGCGCCAGCAGCCCAAACCTAACCCCATACAGGGTAGATACGCAGTATTTT
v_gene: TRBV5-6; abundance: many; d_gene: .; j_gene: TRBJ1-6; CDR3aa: CASSSFLGSPLHF; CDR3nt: TGTGCCAGCAGCTCCTTCCTTGGTTCACCCCTCCACTTT
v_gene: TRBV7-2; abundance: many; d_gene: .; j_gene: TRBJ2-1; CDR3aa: CASSLGPRDEQFF; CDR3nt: TGTGCCAGCAGCTTAGGACCGCGTGATGAGCAGTTCTTC
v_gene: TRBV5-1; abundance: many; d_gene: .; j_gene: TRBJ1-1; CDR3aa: CASSLIAMGFGTEAFF; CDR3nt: TGCGCCAGCAGCTTAATAGCGATGGGTTTTGGCACTGAAGCTTTCTTT
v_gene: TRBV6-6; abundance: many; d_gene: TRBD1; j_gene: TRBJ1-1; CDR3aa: CASTPRGDTEAFF; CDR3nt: TGTGCCAGCACTCCCAGGGGGGACACTGAAGCTTTCTTT
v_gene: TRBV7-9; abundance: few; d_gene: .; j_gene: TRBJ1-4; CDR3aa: CASSLASPGLVDEKLFF; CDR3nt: TGTGCCAGCAGCTTAGCTTCTCCGGGGCTGGTGGATGAAAAACTGTTTTTT
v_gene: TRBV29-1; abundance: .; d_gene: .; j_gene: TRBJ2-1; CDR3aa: CSGSPGGDLYYNEQFF; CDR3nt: TGCAGCGGATCCCCGGGGGGCGATCTCTACTACAATGAGCAGTTCTTC
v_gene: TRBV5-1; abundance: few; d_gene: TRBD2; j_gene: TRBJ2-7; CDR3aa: CASSPGLAGGRWDEQYF; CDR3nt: TGCGCCAGCAGCCCGGGACTAGCGGGGGGGCGGTGGGACGAGCAGTACTTC
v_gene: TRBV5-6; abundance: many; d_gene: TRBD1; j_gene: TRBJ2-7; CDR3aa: CASRRTGGPYEQYF; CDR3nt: TGTGCCAGCCGGAGGACAGGGGGCCCCTACGAGCAGTACTTC
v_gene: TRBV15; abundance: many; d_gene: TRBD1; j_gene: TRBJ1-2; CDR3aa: CATSSHRGDLYGYTF; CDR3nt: TGTGCCACCAGCAGTCACAGGGGAGACCTCTATGGCTACACCTTC
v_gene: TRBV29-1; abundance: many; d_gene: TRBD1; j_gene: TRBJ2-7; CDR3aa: CSVVGQVGYEQYF; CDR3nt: TGCAGCGTCGTGGGACAGGTGGGCTACGAGCAGTACTTC
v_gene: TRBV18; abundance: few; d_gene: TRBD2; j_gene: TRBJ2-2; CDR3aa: CASSPGLAGLNTGELFF; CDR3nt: TGTGCCAGCTCACCAGGACTAGCGGGATTGAACACCGGGGAGCTGTTTTTT